Shown below are 28 T cell receptor beta chains from a single sample sequenced in a study of technical replicates of blood from a handful of donors. Measured with immunoSEQ multiplex PCR; TCRdb has only the in-frame clones, and not every one. The sample holds some 70,000 clones, about 97% seen once. Source material: T cells isolated from PBMCs. The receptors stem from a human donor in good health.

This rearrangement joins TRBV7-9 to TRBJ2-1; 10 bases agree with TRBD2. Germline assignment: CDR1 SEHNR and CDR2 FQNEAQ (reference sequence). The CDR3 length is 15 residues. V shed 5 bases, J shed 7 bases, and the junction held 8 bases outside the gene matches. The CDR3 nucleotides read TGTGCCAGCAGCCCTGGACTAGCGGCTACAAATGAGCAGTTCTTC. Its translation is CASSPGLAATNEQFF.

This chain links TRBV5-1 with TRBJ2-3; D not resolved. This CDR3 is 15 amino acids long. Germline V gene sequence: CDR1 SGHRS, CDR2 YFSETQ. Trimming removed 4 bases from V and 0 bases from J, with 12 bases in between. Here the CDR3 reads CASSMQQESTDTQYF. CDR3 sequence (DNA): TGCGCCAGCAGCATGCAACAAGAAAGCACAGATACGCAGTATTTT.

The chain joins TRBV18 to TRBJ1-4, with a weak D call TRBD1 (6 bases). V was cut by 4 bases and J by 7 bases, with 13 bases left in between. The CDR3 length is 14 residues. Per the germline V gene, CDR1 is KGHSH and CDR2 is LQKENI. The CDR3 region has the DNA TGTGCCAGCTCACTACAGGGCGGAGGTGAAAAACTGTTTTTT. As protein: CASSLQGGGEKLFF.

This clone was seen only a few times. The V and J genes are TRBV29-1 and TRBJ2-1; 9 bases align to TRBD1. V lost 1 base to trimming and J lost 8 bases; unmatched junction nucleotides: 6. Germline CDR1 and CDR2: SQVTM and ANQGSEA. The CDR3 sequence is 14 residues long. Written as DNA, the CDR3 is TGCAGCGTTGAAGGGGACAGGGTACTAGATGAGCAGTTCTTC. As protein: CSVEGDRVLDEQFF.

On this clone: The identical CDR3 is also encoded by other nucleotide sequences in the sample. V usage is TRBV20-1 and J usage is TRBJ2-7; D uncertain. The CDR3 consists of 10 residues. The V gene lost 0 bases and the J gene lost 7 bases, with 4 bases spanning the gap. Germline assignment: CDR1 DFQATT and CDR2 SNEGSKA (reference sequence). This CDR3 is CSARDYEQYF. In DNA, the CDR3 is TGCAGTGCTAGAGACTATGAGCAGTACTTC.

The CDR3 bases are TGTGCCAGCAGCTTACCCGGGACAGTGAGCTCCTACGAGCAGTACTTC. Protein: CASSLPGTVSSYEQYF. The V and J genes are TRBV28 and TRBJ2-7; 7 bases agree with TRBD1. CDR3 length: 16 residues. The junction had 11 bases not matched to a gene; V was cut back by 6 bases and J by 0 bases. The germline gives CDR1 MDHEN, CDR2 SYDVKM.

This clone was seen only once. This chain connects TRBV30 to TRBJ1-5; a possible D gene is TRBD1 (5 bases). The CDR3 has 13 residues. Germline lookup yields CDR1 GTSNPN and CDR2 SVGIG (reference sequence). The V gene lost 5 bases and the J gene lost 2 bases, with 10 bases spanning the gap. The CDR3 nucleotides read TGTGCCTGGTCCGGGGGACGCAATCAGCCCCAGCATTTT. Translation: CAWSGGRNQPQHF. Together with reference TRBV30 and TRBJ1-5, the CDR3 gives the full variable domain: SQTIHQWPATLVQPVGSPLSLECTVEGTSNPNLYWYRQAAGRGLQLLFYSVGIGQISSEVPQNLSASRPQDRQFILSSKKLLLSDSGFYLCAWSGGRNQPQHFGDGTRLSIL.

The chain links TRBV7-9 to TRBJ2-3; TRBD1 matches 10 bases. Germline trimming cut 5 bases from V and 4 bases from J; bases unmatched to any gene: 3. The germline gives CDR1 SEHNR, CDR2 FQNEAQ (reference sequence). CDR3 length: 14 amino acids. CDR3 sequence reads: CASSPGQGPDTQYF. The CDR3 DNA reads as TGTGCCAGCAGCCCGGGACAGGGGCCAGATACGCAGTATTTT.

CDR3 amino acids: CASSIIARVDGYTF. The CDR3 bases are TGTGCCAGTAGTATAATTGCCAGGGTGGATGGCTACACCTTC. The gene calls are TRBV19 and TRBJ1-2; a weak D match, TRBD1 (5 bases). Trimming left V 2 bases short and J 6 bases short, with 13 bases between. Germline V CDR1 and CDR2: LNHDA, SQIVND (reference sequence). The CDR3 spans 14 residues.

The chain's CDR3 is CASSLLAAPWELSYNEQFF. The DNA of the CDR3 is TGTGCCAGCAGCCTGCTAGCGGCCCCGTGGGAGTTGTCCTACAATGAGCAGTTCTTC. V usage is TRBV4-2 and J usage is TRBJ2-1, with 7 nucleotides matching TRBD2. From germline, CDR1 is LGHNA and CDR2 YNFKEQ. This CDR3 is 19 amino acids long. V lost 4 bases to trimming and J lost 1 base; unmatched junction nucleotides: 16.

The V and J genes are TRBV20-1 and TRBJ2-5; D unclear. This CDR3 is 11 amino acids long. The germline gives CDR1 DFQATT, CDR2 SNEGSKA (reference sequence). V was trimmed by 3 bases and J by 11 bases, leaving 13 bases between them. This CDR3 reads CSARTSWAQYF. DNA for the CDR3: TGCAGTGCTAGGACGTCATGGGCTCAGTACTTC.

The chain couples TRBV2 to TRBJ2-5; 7 bases line up with TRBD2. The CDR3 consists of 16 residues. The germline CDR1 and CDR2 sequences are SNHLY and FYNNEI. V shed 2 bases and J 1 base; nucleotides not matched to a gene: 7. CDR3: CASSEWQRTSQETQYF. Here the CDR3 DNA reads TGTGCCAGCAGTGAATGGCAGCGGACTAGCCAAGAGACCCAGTACTTC.

This rearrangement joins TRBV21-1 to TRBJ1-2; the table's D call, TRBD1, was not checked against the DNA. TRBV21-1 is reported as a pseudogene. The CDR3 consists of 9 residues. The CDR3 protein is CASTNGYTF. The CDR3 DNA reads as TGTGCCAGCACCAATGGCTACACCTTC.

The chain has TRBV6-5 and TRBJ2-1, with 13 bases that match TRBD2. With 2 bases clipped from V and 10 bases from J, the junction kept 5 bases outside the gene matches. This CDR3 spans 15 amino acids. Per the germline V gene, CDR1 is MNHEY and CDR2 is SVGAGI. CDR3 residues: CASSYGLAGAREQFF. Here the CDR3 DNA reads TGTGCCAGCAGTTACGGACTAGCGGGAGCCCGGGAGCAGTTCTTC.

The chain uses TRBV20-1 and TRBJ2-4, with 8 positions matching TRBD2. The CDR3 contains 11 residues. Germline-derived CDR1 and CDR2 are DFQATT and SNEGSKA (reference sequence). V was pared by 3 bases and J by 9 bases, with 1 base of the junction left unmatched. The CDR3 sequence: CSASLAGIQYF. The CDR3 DNA reads as TGCAGTGCTAGTCTAGCGGGCATTCAGTACTTC.

The chain combines TRBV28 with TRBJ2-1, with 7 nucleotides matching TRBD1. The ends lost 5 bases at V and 5 bases at J; junction bases unmatched: 3. The CDR3 covers 13 residues. Germline CDR1 is MDHEN and CDR2 is SYDVKM. The CDR3 bases are TGTGCCAGCAGTCCCGGGACAGACAATGAGCAGTTCTTC. It is translated as CASSPGTDNEQFF.

This chain joins TRBV6-1 and TRBJ2-1; 12 bases agree with TRBD2. Trimming at V came to 7 bases and at J to 9 bases, leaving 10 bases not matched to a gene. This CDR3 spans 15 amino acids. Germline loops: CDR1 MNHNS, CDR2 SASEGT. The CDR3 nucleotides are TGTGCCAGCACCGAATTCCTAGCGGGAGGGCGTGAGCAGTTCTTC. Its protein product is CASTEFLAGGREQFF.

The chain joins TRBV4-2 to TRBJ1-2; 8 positions agree with TRBD1. The V segment lost 0 bases and the J segment 0 bases; nucleotides outside the gene matches: 6. The CDR3 runs 17 residues. The germline gives CDR1 LGHNA, CDR2 YNFKEQ. The CDR3 DNA reads TGTGCCAGCAGCCAAGAAGACTGGACAGGGCCTAACTATGGCTACACCTTC. Encoded protein: CASSQEDWTGPNYGYTF.

The chain employs TRBV4-3 and TRBJ2-5; 8 nucleotides agree with TRBD1. The CDR3 has 17 residues. V lost 0 bases to trimming and J lost 2 bases; unmatched junction nucleotides: 8. Germline lookup yields CDR1 LGHNA and CDR2 YSLEER. CDR3 sequence (DNA): TGCGCCAGCAGCCAAGATCAAGGCCGGGACAGGCAAGAGACCCAGTACTTC. Protein product: CASSQDQGRDRQETQYF.

This chain links TRBV7-9 with TRBJ2-1; tentative D call: TRBD2 (7 bases). CDR1 and CDR2 (germline): SEHNR, FQNEAQ (reference sequence). The ends were cut back, 5 bases at V and 5 bases at J, with 25 bases in the middle. The CDR3 is 18 residues long. The CDR3 DNA reads as TGTGCCAGCAGCGCCTACTCTTGGGGGCTAGCGGAGAACAATGAGCAGTTCTTC. It yields the protein CASSAYSWGLAENNEQFF.

This clone was counted a few times. The rearrangement links TRBV7-3 to TRBJ2-7; 7 positions match TRBD1. The CDR3 totals 15 residues. The junction had 7 bases not matched to a gene; V was cut back by 5 bases and J by 0 bases. The V gene's germline CDR1 is SGHTA and CDR2 FQGTGA. The CDR3 DNA follows: TGTGCCAGCAGCCCTAGACAGGGAAGCTCCTACGAGCAGTACTTC. It encodes CASSPRQGSSYEQYF.

This clone was seen just once. The chain uses TRBV6-1 and TRBJ2-7; TRBD2 aligns across 8 bases. Germline CDR1 is MNHNS and CDR2 is SASEGT. CDR3 size: 14 residues. V lost 1 base to trimming and J lost 4 bases; unmatched junction nucleotides: 3. The CDR3 sequence: CASSEGASGYEQYF. CDR3 coding DNA: TGTGCCAGCAGTGAAGGCGCTAGCGGGTACGAGCAGTACTTC.

The V and J genes are TRBV6-5 and TRBJ1-1; D is perhaps TRBD1 (6 bases). The CDR3 length is 15 residues. Germline loops: CDR1 MNHEY, CDR2 SVGAGI. Between the trimmed V and J ends, which lost 5 bases and 2 bases, there was a span of 15 bases. This chain's CDR3 is CASSHPGQDNTEAFF. The CDR3 nucleotides read TGTGCCAGCAGTCACCCGGGACAAGATAACACTGAAGCTTTCTTT.

The V and J genes are TRBV11-3 and TRBJ2-7, with TRBD2 matching 9 bases. The CDR3 contains 15 residues. The J segment lost 0 bases and the V segment lost 6 bases, leaving 6 bases of the junction unmatched. Germline CDR1 reads SGHNT; CDR2 reads YENEEA. This chain's CDR3 is CASSPSSGISYEQYF. DNA for the CDR3: TGTGCCAGCAGTCCATCTAGCGGGATCTCCTACGAGCAGTACTTC.

The gene calls are TRBV30 and TRBJ2-5, with D uncertain. The CDR3 loop spans 13 amino acids. V lost 3 bases and J 5 bases, leaving 13 bases between the germline ends. Germline CDR1 GTSNPN, CDR2 SVGIG (reference sequence). Written as DNA, the CDR3 is TGTGCCTGGAGAAATGCAGGCGAGGAGACCCAGTACTTC. Encoded protein: CAWRNAGEETQYF.

This rearrangement joins TRBV28 to TRBJ2-7; 7 bases fit TRBD2. This CDR3 spans 14 amino acids. V trimming: 2 bases; J trimming: 2 bases; junction bases outside the gene matches: 3. Looked up from germline, CDR1 is MDHEN and CDR2 is SYDVKM. CDR3 bases: TGTGCCAGCAGTTTAGTCGGACTAGCCTACGAGCAGTACTTC. It yields the protein CASSLVGLAYEQYF.

The V gene is TRBV11-3, the J gene TRBJ2-1, with TRBD2 matching over 11 bases. This CDR3 region has 16 residues. Germline assignment: CDR1 SGHNT and CDR2 YENEEA. V lost 1 base, J lost 10 bases, and 9 bases stayed unmatched. Here the CDR3 DNA reads TGTGCCAGCAGCTTAGGATCACTAGCGGGAGTTTTAGAGCAGTTCTTC. Translated, it gives CASSLGSLAGVLEQFF.

This clone was recorded once. CDR3 amino acids: CASSRTSGSYEQYF. CDR3 nucleotides: TGCGCCAGCAGCCGCACTAGCGGGAGCTACGAGCAGTACTTC. V gene TRBV4-1 combines with J gene TRBJ2-7; 11 bases line up with TRBD2. Germline-derived CDR1 and CDR2 are MGHRA and YSYEKL. V shed 4 bases, J shed 3 bases, and the junction held 2 bases outside the gene matches. The CDR3 sequence is 14 residues long.